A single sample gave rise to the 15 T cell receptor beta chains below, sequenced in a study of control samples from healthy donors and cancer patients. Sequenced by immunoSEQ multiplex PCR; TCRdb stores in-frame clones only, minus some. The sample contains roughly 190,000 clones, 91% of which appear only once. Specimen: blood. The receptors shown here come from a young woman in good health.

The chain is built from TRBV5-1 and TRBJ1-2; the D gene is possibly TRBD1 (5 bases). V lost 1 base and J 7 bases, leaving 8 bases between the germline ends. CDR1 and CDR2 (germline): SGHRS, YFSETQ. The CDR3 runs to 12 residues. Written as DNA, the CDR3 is TGCGCCAGCAGCTTGCCGGGGACTGGCTACACCTTC. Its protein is CASSLPGTGYTF.

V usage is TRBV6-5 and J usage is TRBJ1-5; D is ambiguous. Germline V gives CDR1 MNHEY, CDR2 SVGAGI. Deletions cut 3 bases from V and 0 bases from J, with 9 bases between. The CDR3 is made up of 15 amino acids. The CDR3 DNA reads TGTGCCAGCAGTTATTCCCAGTATAGCAATCAGCCCCAGCATTTT. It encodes CASSYSQYSNQPQHF.

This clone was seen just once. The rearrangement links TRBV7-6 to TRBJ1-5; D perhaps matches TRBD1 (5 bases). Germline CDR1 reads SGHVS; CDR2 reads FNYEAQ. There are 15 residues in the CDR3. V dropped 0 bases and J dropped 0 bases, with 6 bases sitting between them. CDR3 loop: CASSLAGGSNQPQHF. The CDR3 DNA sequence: TGTGCCAGCAGCTTAGCGGGGGGTAGCAATCAGCCCCAGCATTTT.

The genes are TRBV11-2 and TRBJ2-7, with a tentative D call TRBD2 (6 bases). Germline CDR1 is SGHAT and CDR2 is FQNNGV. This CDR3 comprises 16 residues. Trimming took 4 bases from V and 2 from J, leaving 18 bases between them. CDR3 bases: TGTGCCAGCAGCTCGCCGGGACTGTTCATAGCCTACGAGCAGTACTTC. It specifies CASSSPGLFIAYEQYF.

The CDR3 loop reads CASRDATGDGYTF. The DNA for the CDR3 is TGTGCCAGTCGCGATGCGACAGGGGATGGCTACACCTTC. V usage is TRBV19 and J usage is TRBJ1-2, with 8 bases lining up with TRBD1. CDR1 is LNHDA, CDR2 SQIVND, per germline (reference sequence). V shed 8 bases, J shed 6 bases, and the junction held 8 bases outside the gene matches. The CDR3 loop spans 13 amino acids.

The CDR3 loop is CASGGASYGYTF. The CDR3 nucleotides are TGTGCCAGCGGGGGCGCGAGCTATGGCTACACCTTC. The chain links TRBV7-9 to TRBJ1-2; possible D gene TRBD1, 6 bases. Trimming stripped 8 bases from V and 4 bases from J, with 11 bases between. Germline V gene sequence: CDR1 SEHNR, CDR2 FQNEAQ (reference sequence). The CDR3 sequence is 12 residues long.

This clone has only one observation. The CDR3 DNA reads TGTGCCAGCAGGCCCGACAGGGGCAATCAGCCCCAGCATTTT. This sequence encodes CASRPDRGNQPQHF. The rearrangement uses TRBV6-5 and TRBJ1-5; 7 bases match TRBD1. The CDR3 is made up of 14 amino acids. Trimming cost V 6 bases and J 2 bases; bases outside gene matches: 4. Germline-derived CDR1 and CDR2 are MNHEY and SVGAGI.

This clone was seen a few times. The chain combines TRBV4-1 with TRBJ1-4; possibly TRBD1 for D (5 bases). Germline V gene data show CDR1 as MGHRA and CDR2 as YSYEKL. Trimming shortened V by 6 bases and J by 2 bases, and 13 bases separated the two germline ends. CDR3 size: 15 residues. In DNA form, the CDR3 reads TGCGCCAGCAGGCCAGGGAGGTATACTAATGAAAAACTGTTTTTT. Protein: CASRPGRYTNEKLFF.

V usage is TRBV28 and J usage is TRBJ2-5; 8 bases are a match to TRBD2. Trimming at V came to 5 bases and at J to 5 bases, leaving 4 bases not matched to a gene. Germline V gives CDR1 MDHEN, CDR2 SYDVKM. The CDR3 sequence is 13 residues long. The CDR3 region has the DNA TGTGCCAGCAGTGCCCCGGGGGGGGAGACCCAGTACTTC. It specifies CASSAPGGETQYF.

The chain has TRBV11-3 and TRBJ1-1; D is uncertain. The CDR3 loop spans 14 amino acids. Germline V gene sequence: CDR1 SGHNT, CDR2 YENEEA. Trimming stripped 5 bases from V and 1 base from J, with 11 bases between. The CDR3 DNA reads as TGTGCCAGCAGCCGATGGACGGCGAACACTGAAGCTTTCTTT. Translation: CASSRWTANTEAFF. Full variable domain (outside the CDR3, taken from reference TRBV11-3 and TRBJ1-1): EAGVVQSPRYKIIEKKQPVAFWCNPISGHNTLYWYLQNLGQGPELLIRYENEEAVDDSQLPKDRFSAERLKGVDSTLKIQPAELGDSAVYLCASSRWTANTEAFFGQGTRLTVV.

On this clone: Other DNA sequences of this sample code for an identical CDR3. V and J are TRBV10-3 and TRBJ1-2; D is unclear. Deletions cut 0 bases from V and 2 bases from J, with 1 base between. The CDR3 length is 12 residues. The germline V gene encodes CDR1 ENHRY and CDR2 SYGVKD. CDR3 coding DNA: TGTGCCATCAGTGAGTCGAACTATGGCTACACCTTC. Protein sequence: CAISESNYGYTF.

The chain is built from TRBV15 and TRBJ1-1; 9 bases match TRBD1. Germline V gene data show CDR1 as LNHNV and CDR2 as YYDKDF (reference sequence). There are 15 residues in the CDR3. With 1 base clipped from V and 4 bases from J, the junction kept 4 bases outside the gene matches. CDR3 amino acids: CATSRGGQGSTEAFF. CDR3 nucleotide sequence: TGTGCCACCAGCAGAGGGGGACAGGGTAGCACTGAAGCTTTCTTT.

The CDR3 loop is CASGDRGAEAFF. The CDR3 DNA is TGTGCTAGTGGTGACAGGGGCGCTGAAGCTTTCTTT. V gene TRBV12-5 combines with J gene TRBJ1-1; 8 bases fit TRBD1. The CDR3 has 12 amino acids. Unmatched junction bases numbered 2, after V lost 5 bases and J lost 6 bases. Germline assignment: CDR1 LGHNT and CDR2 FRNRAP.

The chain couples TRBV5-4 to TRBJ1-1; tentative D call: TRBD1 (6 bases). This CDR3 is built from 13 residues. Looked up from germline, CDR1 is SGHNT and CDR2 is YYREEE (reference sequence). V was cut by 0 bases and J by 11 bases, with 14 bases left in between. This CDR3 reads CASSLGAGVGAFF. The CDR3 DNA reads TGTGCCAGCAGCTTGGGGGCAGGGGTAGGTGCTTTCTTT.

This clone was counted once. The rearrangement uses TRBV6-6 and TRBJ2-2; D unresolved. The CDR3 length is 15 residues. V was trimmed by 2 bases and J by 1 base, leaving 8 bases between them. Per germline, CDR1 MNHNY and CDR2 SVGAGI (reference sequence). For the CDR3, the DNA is TGTGCCAGCAGTTACGGCAGTAAGAACACCGGGGAGCTGTTTTTT. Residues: CASSYGSKNTGELFF.